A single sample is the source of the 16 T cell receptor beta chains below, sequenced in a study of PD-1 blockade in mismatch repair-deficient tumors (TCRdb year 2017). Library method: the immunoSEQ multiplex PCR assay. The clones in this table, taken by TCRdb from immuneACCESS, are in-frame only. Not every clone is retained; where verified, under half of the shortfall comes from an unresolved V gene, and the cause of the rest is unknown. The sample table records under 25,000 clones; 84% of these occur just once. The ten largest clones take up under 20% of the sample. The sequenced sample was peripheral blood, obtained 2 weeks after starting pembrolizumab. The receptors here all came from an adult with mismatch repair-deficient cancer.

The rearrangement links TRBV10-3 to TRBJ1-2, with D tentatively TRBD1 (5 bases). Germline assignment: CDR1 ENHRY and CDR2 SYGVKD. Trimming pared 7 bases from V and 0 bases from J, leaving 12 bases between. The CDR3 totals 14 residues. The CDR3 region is CAITNSTANYGYTF. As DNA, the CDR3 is TGTGCCATCACCAACTCGACAGCTAACTATGGCTACACCTTC.

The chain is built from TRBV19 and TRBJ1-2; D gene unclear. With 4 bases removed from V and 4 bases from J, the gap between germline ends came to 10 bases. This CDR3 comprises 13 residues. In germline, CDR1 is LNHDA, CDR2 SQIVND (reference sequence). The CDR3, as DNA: TGTGCCAGTAGTACCGGATGGAGCTATGGCTACACCTTC. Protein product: CASSTGWSYGYTF.

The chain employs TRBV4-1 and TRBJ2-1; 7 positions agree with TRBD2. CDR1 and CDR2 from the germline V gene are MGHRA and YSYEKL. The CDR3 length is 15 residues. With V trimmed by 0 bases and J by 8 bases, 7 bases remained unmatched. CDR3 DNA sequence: TGCGCCAGCAGCCAAGATTCGGGGACTAATCATGAGCAGTTCTTC. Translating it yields CASSQDSGTNHEQFF.

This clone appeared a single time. Here the CDR3 reads CASSLDRAREQYF. DNA for the CDR3: TGTGCCAGCAGCTTAGATCGGGCCCGGGAGCAGTACTTC. V usage is TRBV11-2 and J usage is TRBJ2-5; a weak D match, TRBD2 (6 bases). The CDR3 totals 13 residues. In germline, CDR1 is SGHAT, CDR2 FQNNGV. With 0 bases removed from V and 11 bases from J, the gap between germline ends came to 13 bases.

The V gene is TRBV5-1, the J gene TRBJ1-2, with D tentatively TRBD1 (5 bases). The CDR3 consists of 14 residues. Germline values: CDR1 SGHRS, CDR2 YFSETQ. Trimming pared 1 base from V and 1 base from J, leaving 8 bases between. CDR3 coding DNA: TGCGCCAGCAGCTTGACAGGAGATAACTATGGCTACACCTTC. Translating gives CASSLTGDNYGYTF.

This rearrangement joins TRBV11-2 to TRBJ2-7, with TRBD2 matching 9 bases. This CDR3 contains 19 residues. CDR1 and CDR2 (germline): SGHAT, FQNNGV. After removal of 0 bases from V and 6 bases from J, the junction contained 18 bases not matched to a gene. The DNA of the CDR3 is TGTGCCAGCAGCTTAGATCGGCGGCTAGCGGGACAGTTTTACTCCGAGCAGTACTTC. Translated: CASSLDRRLAGQFYSEQYF.

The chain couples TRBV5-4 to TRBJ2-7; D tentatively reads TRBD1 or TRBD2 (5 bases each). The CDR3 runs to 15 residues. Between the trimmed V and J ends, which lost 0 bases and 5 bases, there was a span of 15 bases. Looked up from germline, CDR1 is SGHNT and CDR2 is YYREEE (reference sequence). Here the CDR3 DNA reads TGTGCCAGCAGCTTGGATCTCAGGGATAGCGACGAGCAGTACTTC. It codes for CASSLDLRDSDEQYF.

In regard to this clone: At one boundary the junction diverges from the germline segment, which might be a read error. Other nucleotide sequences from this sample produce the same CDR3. CDR3 sequence reads: CAPPRPGGKGEQYF. CDR3 bases: TGCGCCCCCCCGAGGCCAGGGGGTAAGGGCGAGCAGTACTTC. J is TRBJ2-7 and V is TRBV30, with 7 bases fitting TRBD1. The CDR3 covers 14 residues. The germline V gene encodes CDR1 GTSNPN and CDR2 SVGIG (reference sequence).

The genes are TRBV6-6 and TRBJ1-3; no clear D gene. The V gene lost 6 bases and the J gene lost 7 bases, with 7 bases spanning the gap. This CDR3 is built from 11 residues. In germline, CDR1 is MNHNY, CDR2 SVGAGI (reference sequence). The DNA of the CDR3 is TGTGCCAGCAGGACGGGGAACACCATATATTTT. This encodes CASRTGNTIYF.

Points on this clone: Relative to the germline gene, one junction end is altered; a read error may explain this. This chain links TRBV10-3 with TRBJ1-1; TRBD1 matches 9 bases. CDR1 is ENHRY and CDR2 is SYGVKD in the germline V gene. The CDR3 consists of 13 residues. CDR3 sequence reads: CASSYSPDRGAFF. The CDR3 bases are TGTGCCAGCAGTTACTCCCCGGACAGGGGAGCTTTCTTT.

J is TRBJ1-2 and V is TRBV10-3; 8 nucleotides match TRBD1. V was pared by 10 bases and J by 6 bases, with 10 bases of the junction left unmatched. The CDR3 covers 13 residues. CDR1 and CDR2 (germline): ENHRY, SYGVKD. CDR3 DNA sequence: TGTGCCACGACGTTAACAGGGGGAAATGGCTACACCTTC. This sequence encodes CATTLTGGNGYTF.

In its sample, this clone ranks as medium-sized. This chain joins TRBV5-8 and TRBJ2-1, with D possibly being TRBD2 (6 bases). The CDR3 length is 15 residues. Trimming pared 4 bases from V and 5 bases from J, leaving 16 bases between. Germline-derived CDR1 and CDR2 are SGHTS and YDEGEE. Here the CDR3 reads CASSPGTVMDNEQFF. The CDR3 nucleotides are TGTGCCAGCAGCCCTGGGACTGTAATGGACAATGAGCAGTTCTTC.

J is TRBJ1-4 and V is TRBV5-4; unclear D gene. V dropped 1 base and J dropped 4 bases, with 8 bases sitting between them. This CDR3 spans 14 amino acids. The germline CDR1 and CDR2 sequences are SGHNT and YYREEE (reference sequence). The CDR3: CASSLFENNEKLFF. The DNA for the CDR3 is TGTGCCAGCAGCTTGTTTGAGAATAATGAAAAACTGTTTTTT.

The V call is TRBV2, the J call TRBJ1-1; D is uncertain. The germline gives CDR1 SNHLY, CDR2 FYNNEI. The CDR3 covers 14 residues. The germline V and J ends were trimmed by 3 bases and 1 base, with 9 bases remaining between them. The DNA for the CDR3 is TGTGCCAGCAGTGAGATGTGGGGGAACACTGAAGCTTTCTTT. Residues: CASSEMWGNTEAFF.

The CDR3 reads CASSFGGSNPFGTDTQYF. As DNA, the CDR3 is TGTGCCAGCAGCTTTGGCGGGAGTAATCCCTTTGGCACAGATACGCAGTATTTT. The rearrangement uses TRBV7-2 and TRBJ2-3; TRBD2 matches 7 bases. The CDR3 is 18 amino acids. V shed 3 bases, J shed 1 base, and the junction held 13 bases outside the gene matches. Germline loops: CDR1 SGHTA, CDR2 FQGNSA.

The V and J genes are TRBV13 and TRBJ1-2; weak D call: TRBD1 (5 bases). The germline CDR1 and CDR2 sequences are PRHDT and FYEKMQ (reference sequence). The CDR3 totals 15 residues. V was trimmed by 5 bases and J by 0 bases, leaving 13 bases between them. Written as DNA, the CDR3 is TGTGCCAGCAGCCCTGCCGTGGACACTAACTATGGCTACACCTTC. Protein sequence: CASSPAVDTNYGYTF.